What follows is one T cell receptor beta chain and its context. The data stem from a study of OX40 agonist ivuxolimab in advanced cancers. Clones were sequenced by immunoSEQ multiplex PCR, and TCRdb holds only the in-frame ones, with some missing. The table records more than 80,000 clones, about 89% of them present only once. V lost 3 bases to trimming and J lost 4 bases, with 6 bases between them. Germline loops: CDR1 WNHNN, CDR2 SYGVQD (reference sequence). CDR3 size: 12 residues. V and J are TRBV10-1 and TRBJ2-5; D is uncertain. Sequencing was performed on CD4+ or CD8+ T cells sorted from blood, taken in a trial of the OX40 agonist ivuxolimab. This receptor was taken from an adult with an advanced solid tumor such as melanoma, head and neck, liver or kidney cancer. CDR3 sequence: CASSDGPETQYF. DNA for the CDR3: TGCGCCAGCAGTGATGGGCCAGAGACCCAGTACTTC.